Below, one T cell receptor beta chain is given with its context. In the same sample, other DNA sequences code for this CDR3. This sample is drawn from a study of shared clonotypes between healthy human individuals. The table came from immunoSEQ multiplex PCR; TCRdb's copy has only in-frame clones and leaves some out. The sample yields about 590,000 clones, roughly 95% seen once. The CDR3 has 14 residues. Trimming took 1 base from V and 2 from J, leaving 8 bases between them. CDR1 MGHRA and CDR2 YSYEKL come from the germline V gene. Naive CD8 cells lacked CD45RO, underwent positive selection for CCR7 and left out terminally differentiated effector memory CD45RA+ cells.

The origin of this receptor is a woman in her twenties or thirties in good health. The chain is built from TRBV4-1 and TRBJ2-5; D unclear. The sample taken for sequencing was naive CD8+ T cells sorted from blood. CDR3 bases: TGCGCCAGCAGCCAAGTTCCAGGACAAGAGACCCAGTACTTC. It codes for CASSQVPGQETQYF.